The rows below give T cell receptor beta chains drawn from one sample of a study of technical replicates of blood from a few donors. The table came from immunoSEQ multiplex PCR; TCRdb's copy has only in-frame clones and leaves some out. The sample has about 76,000 clones; 80% to 90% are singletons. Sequenced: PBMCs. The receptors derive from a human donor in good health. Some clones in this sample may be carry-over from other donors' samples. The CDR3 runs from the conserved cysteine through the conserved F or W. The D gene is left open where the match is weak. Expanded clones are given a class, and other clones once, few, many or no size at all.

v_gene: TRBV7-9
abundance: NA
j_gene: TRBJ2-7
d_gene: TRBD1
CDR3aa: CASSREQDRGLEQYF
CDR3nt: TGTGCCAGCAGCCGAGAGCAGGACAGGGGGCTCGAGCAGTACTTC

v_gene: TRBV7-3
abundance: NA
j_gene: TRBJ2-1
d_gene: TRBD1
CDR3aa: CASSLRWDSNEQFF
CDR3nt: TGTGCCAGCAGCTTAAGATGGGACAGCAATGAGCAGTTCTTC

v_gene: TRBV28
abundance: NA
j_gene: TRBJ2-4
d_gene: TRBD2
CDR3aa: CASRPGGVGIQYF
CDR3nt: TGTGCCAGCAGGCCGGGAGGGGTTGGGATTCAGTACTTC

v_gene: TRBV7-2
abundance: NA
j_gene: TRBJ1-5
d_gene: NA
CDR3aa: CASSLVGQGQHF
CDR3nt: TGTGCCAGCAGCTTAGTGGGCCAGGGGCAGCATTTT

v_gene: TRBV5-1
abundance: NA
j_gene: TRBJ2-5
d_gene: TRBD1
CDR3aa: CASSLGDRGRETQYF
CDR3nt: TGCGCCAGCAGCTTGGGGGACAGGGGGCGAGAGACCCAGTACTTC

v_gene: TRBV13
abundance: NA
j_gene: TRBJ1-6
d_gene: TRBD1
CDR3aa: CASSLGGQGVSPLHF
CDR3nt: TGTGCCAGCAGCTTAGGAGGACAGGGGGTCTCACCCCTCCACTTT

v_gene: TRBV27
abundance: NA
j_gene: TRBJ2-7
d_gene: NA
CDR3aa: CASSTIQGAPTYEQYF
CDR3nt: TGTGCCAGCAGTACAATACAGGGTGCACCCACTTACGAGCAGTACTTC

v_gene: TRBV4-3
abundance: NA
j_gene: TRBJ1-2
d_gene: NA
CDR3aa: CASSQGDTTNYGYTF
CDR3nt: TGCGCCAGCAGCCAGGGGGACACTACAAACTATGGCTACACCTTC

v_gene: TRBV12-5
abundance: NA
j_gene: TRBJ2-1
d_gene: TRBD2
CDR3aa: CASGLGAGGPGNEQFF
CDR3nt: TGTGCTAGTGGTTTGGGAGCGGGGGGGCCGGGGAATGAGCAGTTCTTC

v_gene: TRBV7-9
abundance: NA
j_gene: TRBJ2-7
d_gene: NA
CDR3aa: CASSPDSGGSNYEQYF
CDR3nt: TGTGCCAGCAGCCCGGACAGTGGAGGATCCAACTACGAGCAGTACTTC

v_gene: TRBV19
abundance: few
j_gene: TRBJ1-5
d_gene: TRBD1
CDR3aa: CASTLDRDQPQHF
CDR3nt: TGTGCCAGTACCCTTGACAGGGACCAGCCCCAGCATTTT

v_gene: TRBV7-9
abundance: NA
j_gene: TRBJ2-7
d_gene: NA
CDR3aa: CASSLGPEQYF
CDR3nt: TGTGCCAGCAGCTTAGGGCCCGAGCAGTACTTC

v_gene: TRBV29-1
abundance: NA
j_gene: TRBJ2-3
d_gene: TRBD1
CDR3aa: CSASHGTGGPDTQYF
CDR3nt: TGCAGCGCAAGCCACGGGACAGGGGGACCAGATACGCAGTATTTT

v_gene: TRBV21-1
abundance: NA
j_gene: TRBJ2-5
d_gene: NA
CDR3aa: CASSIQDRGKRETQYF
CDR3nt: TGTGCCAGCAGCATTCAGGACAGGGGGAAACGGGAGACCCAGTACTTC

v_gene: TRBV15
abundance: NA
j_gene: TRBJ2-7
d_gene: TRBD2
CDR3aa: CATSREKRLASIDEQYF
CDR3nt: TGTGCCACCAGCAGAGAGAAAAGACTAGCTAGTATAGACGAGCAGTACTTC

v_gene: TRBV7-9
abundance: NA
j_gene: TRBJ2-7
d_gene: NA
CDR3aa: CASSPGRVLGEQYF
CDR3nt: TGTGCCAGCAGTCCGGGAAGGGTCCTCGGCGAGCAGTACTTC

v_gene: TRBV19
abundance: NA
j_gene: TRBJ1-1
d_gene: NA
CDR3aa: CASSIDGNTEAFF
CDR3nt: TGTGCCAGTAGTATAGATGGCAACACTGAAGCTTTCTTT

v_gene: TRBV20-1
abundance: NA
j_gene: TRBJ2-1
d_gene: NA
CDR3aa: CSARLSHEQFF
CDR3nt: TGCAGTGCGCGATTGAGTCATGAGCAGTTCTTC

v_gene: TRBV12-5
abundance: NA
j_gene: TRBJ1-5
d_gene: TRBD1
CDR3aa: CASGSGQGNQPQHF
CDR3nt: TGTGCTAGTGGTTCAGGACAGGGCAATCAGCCCCAGCATTTT

v_gene: TRBV9
abundance: NA
j_gene: TRBJ2-7
d_gene: NA
CDR3aa: CASSVGGYSYEQYF
CDR3nt: TGTGCCAGCAGCGTAGGAGGGTACTCCTACGAGCAGTACTTC

v_gene: TRBV29-1
abundance: few
j_gene: TRBJ2-7
d_gene: TRBD1
CDR3aa: CSVGDRVNEQYF
CDR3nt: TGCAGCGTGGGGGACAGGGTAAACGAGCAGTACTTC

v_gene: TRBV7-9
abundance: few
j_gene: TRBJ1-1
d_gene: NA
CDR3aa: CASKDTVNTEAFF
CDR3nt: TGTGCCAGCAAGGACACAGTGAACACTGAAGCTTTCTTT

v_gene: TRBV18
abundance: NA
j_gene: TRBJ1-5
d_gene: NA
CDR3aa: CASSPEGVGNQPQHF
CDR3nt: TGTGCCAGCTCACCAGAGGGTGTGGGCAATCAGCCCCAGCATTTT

v_gene: TRBV15
abundance: few
j_gene: TRBJ2-2
d_gene: NA
CDR3aa: CATSRTENTGELFF
CDR3nt: TGTGCCACCAGCAGGACAGAGAACACCGGGGAGCTGTTTTTT

v_gene: TRBV15
abundance: NA
j_gene: TRBJ1-1
d_gene: NA
CDR3aa: CATSRDLLTGSVGTEAFF
CDR3nt: TGTGCCACCAGCAGAGATTTGTTAACAGGGAGTGTGGGGACTGAAGCTTTCTTT

v_gene: TRBV7-8
abundance: NA
j_gene: TRBJ2-1
d_gene: TRBD2
CDR3aa: CASSPTSGRYNEQFF
CDR3nt: TGTGCCAGCAGCCCGACTAGCGGGAGGTACAATGAGCAGTTCTTC

v_gene: TRBV11-2
abundance: NA
j_gene: TRBJ2-7
d_gene: TRBD1
CDR3aa: CASSSVRDRGYEQYF
CDR3nt: TGTGCCAGCAGCTCCGTCCGGGACAGGGGTTACGAGCAGTACTTC

v_gene: TRBV7-8
abundance: NA
j_gene: TRBJ1-2
d_gene: NA
CDR3aa: CASSLGTARGYTF
CDR3nt: TGTGCCAGCAGCTTAGGGACAGCCAGGGGCTACACCTTC

v_gene: TRBV5-6
abundance: NA
j_gene: TRBJ1-6
d_gene: NA
CDR3aa: CASSLGQDNSPLHF
CDR3nt: TGTGCCAGCAGCTTGGGACAGGATAATTCACCCCTCCACTTT

v_gene: TRBV13
abundance: NA
j_gene: TRBJ2-1
d_gene: NA
CDR3aa: CASSPPGAYNEQFF
CDR3nt: TGTGCCAGCAGCCCCCCCGGGGCCTACAATGAGCAGTTCTTC

v_gene: TRBV7-6
abundance: NA
j_gene: TRBJ2-1
d_gene: TRBD2
CDR3aa: CASSFGGGNEQFF
CDR3nt: TGTGCCAGCAGCTTTGGCGGGGGCAATGAGCAGTTCTTC

v_gene: TRBV28
abundance: NA
j_gene: TRBJ2-1
d_gene: NA
CDR3aa: CASRGTAQFF
CDR3nt: TGTGCCAGCCGGGGGACCGCGCAGTTCTTC

v_gene: TRBV7-9
abundance: NA
j_gene: TRBJ2-1
d_gene: TRBD1
CDR3aa: CASRLGGDRGINEQFF
CDR3nt: TGTGCCAGCAGACTAGGTGGGGACAGGGGAATCAATGAGCAGTTCTTC

v_gene: TRBV4-1
abundance: NA
j_gene: TRBJ1-2
d_gene: NA
CDR3aa: CASSQTHSNYGYTF
CDR3nt: TGCGCCAGCAGCCAAACACACAGTAACTATGGCTACACCTTC

v_gene: TRBV6-5
abundance: NA
j_gene: TRBJ2-2
d_gene: NA
CDR3aa: CASSYSIGTGELFF
CDR3nt: TGTGCCAGCAGTTACTCGATCGGGACCGGGGAGCTGTTTTTT

v_gene: TRBV14
abundance: NA
j_gene: TRBJ2-5
d_gene: TRBD1
CDR3aa: CASSQEQGAGETQYF
CDR3nt: TGTGCCAGCAGCCAAGAGCAGGGGGCTGGGGAGACCCAGTACTTC

v_gene: TRBV4-2
abundance: NA
j_gene: TRBJ2-3
d_gene: NA
CDR3aa: CASSQGDRRAQTDTQYF
CDR3nt: TGTGCCAGCAGCCAAGGCGACAGGCGGGCACAGACAGATACGCAGTATTTT

v_gene: TRBV18
abundance: few
j_gene: TRBJ2-2
d_gene: NA
CDR3aa: CASSPRSAANTGELFF
CDR3nt: TGTGCCAGCTCACCACGGTCTGCAGCGAACACCGGGGAGCTGTTTTTT

v_gene: TRBV2
abundance: NA
j_gene: TRBJ2-5
d_gene: TRBD2
CDR3aa: CASSEGTSGAAGTQYF
CDR3nt: TGTGCCAGCAGTGAAGGGACTAGCGGGGCCGCAGGTACCCAGTACTTC

v_gene: TRBV9
abundance: NA
j_gene: TRBJ2-5
d_gene: TRBD1
CDR3aa: CASSVQPGQGMETQYF
CDR3nt: TGTGCCAGCAGCGTCCAGCCGGGACAGGGAATGGAGACCCAGTACTTC

v_gene: TRBV5-6
abundance: NA
j_gene: TRBJ1-4
d_gene: NA
CDR3aa: CASSPRLVATNEKLFF
CDR3nt: TGTGCCAGCAGCCCGCGGCTAGTTGCAACTAATGAAAAACTGTTTTTT

v_gene: TRBV6-5
abundance: NA
j_gene: TRBJ2-2
d_gene: NA
CDR3aa: CASSYANTFTGELFF
CDR3nt: TGTGCCAGCAGTTACGCCAATACTTTCACCGGGGAGCTGTTTTTT

v_gene: TRBV11-2
abundance: NA
j_gene: TRBJ2-5
d_gene: TRBD2
CDR3aa: CASSLYSAGTLETQYF
CDR3nt: TGTGCCAGCAGCTTGTATTCAGCGGGGACTTTGGAGACCCAGTACTTC

v_gene: TRBV11-3
abundance: NA
j_gene: TRBJ2-6
d_gene: TRBD1
CDR3aa: CASSPGTGDISGANVLTF
CDR3nt: TGTGCCAGCAGCCCAGGGACAGGGGATATCTCTGGGGCCAACGTCCTGACTTTC

v_gene: TRBV5-1
abundance: NA
j_gene: TRBJ2-7
d_gene: NA
CDR3aa: CASSLVGTNEQYF
CDR3nt: TGCGCCAGCAGCTTGGTCGGTACTAACGAGCAGTACTTC

v_gene: TRBV9
abundance: NA
j_gene: TRBJ2-1
d_gene: NA
CDR3aa: CASSVSARGFNEQFF
CDR3nt: TGTGCCAGCAGCGTATCCGCTAGGGGTTTCAATGAGCAGTTCTTC

v_gene: TRBV5-6
abundance: NA
j_gene: TRBJ2-7
d_gene: TRBD2
CDR3aa: CASCPRGGAYEQYF
CDR3nt: TGTGCCAGCTGCCCCCGGGGGGGGGCCTACGAGCAGTACTTC